The 25 T cell receptor beta chains presented below share a single source sample, sequenced in a study of cytomegalovirus exposure and HLA in healthy donors. The PCR used 60 Vbeta and 13 Jbeta primers. Measured with immunoSEQ multiplex PCR; TCRdb has only the in-frame clones, and not every one. The sample carries 100,000 or so clones, around 75% recorded once. The sequenced sample consisted of PBMCs. The receptors were gathered from a man between 25 and 39 years old in good health and CMV-seronegative.

The chain employs TRBV19 and TRBJ1-1; 7 positions match TRBD1. Losses at the gene ends were 7 bases for V and 7 bases for J; bases not matched to a gene: 6. Germline CDR1 and CDR2: LNHDA and SQIVND (reference sequence). This CDR3 spans 12 amino acids. The CDR3 reads CASIRTGGEAFF. DNA of the CDR3: TGTGCCAGTATAAGGACAGGTGGTGAAGCTTTCTTT.

The chain couples TRBV18 to TRBJ2-2, with D maybe TRBD1 (6 bases). This CDR3 has 15 amino acids. Germline V gene sequence: CDR1 KGHSH, CDR2 LQKENI. Trimming removed 1 base at V and 4 bases at J, with 10 bases between. The CDR3 is CASSPLDRTTGELFF. CDR3 nucleotides: TGTGCCAGCTCACCACTGGACAGAACCACCGGGGAGCTGTTTTTT.

The chain has TRBV5-4 and TRBJ2-2, with 9 bases aligning to TRBD2. The CDR3 has 18 amino acids. Germline loops: CDR1 SGHNT, CDR2 YYREEE (reference sequence). V was pared by 0 bases and J by 6 bases, with 12 bases of the junction left unmatched. This CDR3 reads CASSLAGLSGSRAGELFF. In nucleotides, the CDR3 is TGTGCCAGCAGCTTGGCCGGCCTTAGCGGGAGTCGAGCCGGGGAGCTGTTTTTT.

This clone showed up just once. The rearrangement joins TRBV18 to TRBJ1-4; D is undetermined. Looked up from germline, CDR1 is KGHSH and CDR2 is LQKENI. V was shortened by 3 bases and J by 7 bases, with 18 bases between the two germline ends. This CDR3 has 16 amino acids. Here the CDR3 reads CASSPVAPAVSEKLFF. The CDR3 DNA is TGTGCCAGCTCACCGGTTGCCCCAGCGGTAAGTGAAAAACTGTTTTTT.

This clone appeared once. The chain links TRBV5-1 to TRBJ1-4; 8 bases line up with TRBD1. V was pared by 4 bases and J by 8 bases, with 13 bases of the junction left unmatched. The CDR3 spans 16 residues. Germline V CDR1 and CDR2: SGHRS, YFSETQ. Written as DNA, the CDR3 is TGCGCCAGCAGCAGAACTTACCGGGACAGGTACGAAAAACTGTTTTTT. Translating gives CASSRTYRDRYEKLFF. The full variable domain, its missing parts supplied by reference TRBV5-1 and TRBJ1-4, is KAGVTQTPRYLIKTRGQQVTLSCSPISGHRSVSWYQQTPGQGLQFLFEYFSETQRNKGNFPGRFSGRQFSNSRSEMNVSTLELGDSALYLCASSRTYRDRYEKLFFGSGTQLSVL.

This rearrangement joins TRBV6-5 to TRBJ1-2; D gene unclear. Germline CDR1 and CDR2: MNHEY and SVGAGI. This CDR3 spans 12 amino acids. The germline V and J ends were trimmed by 6 bases and 6 bases, with 11 bases remaining between them. In nucleotides, the CDR3 is TGTGCCAGCAGCCGACACGGGGATGGCTACACCTTC. This codes for CASSRHGDGYTF.

The chain carries TRBV4-1 and TRBJ2-7; D might be TRBD2 (6 bases). This CDR3 comprises 19 residues. The germline V and J ends were trimmed by 2 bases and 1 base, with 24 bases remaining between them. Germline CDR1 and CDR2: MGHRA and YSYEKL. This chain's CDR3 is CASSQYITIPGASSYEQYF. CDR3 sequence (DNA): TGCGCCAGCAGCCAATATATCACGATTCCGGGAGCCTCTTCCTACGAGCAGTACTTC.

The chain has TRBV29-1 and TRBJ2-3; TRBD2 matches 12 bases. Germline CDR1 SQVTM, CDR2 ANQGSEA. CDR3 length: 16 residues. The J segment lost 6 bases and the V segment lost 3 bases, leaving 10 bases of the junction unmatched. The CDR3: CSVEGRLAGVTDTQYF. CDR3 in DNA: TGCAGCGTTGAGGGGCGACTAGCGGGAGTTACCGATACGCAGTATTTT.

The gene calls are TRBV27 and TRBJ1-1, with unresolved D. There are 14 residues in the CDR3. Germline CDR1 MNHEY, CDR2 SMNVEV (reference sequence). V lost 3 bases, J lost 4 bases, and 12 bases lay in between. CDR3 coding DNA: TGTGCCAGCAGTTTTGTCCGGGAGGGCACTGAAGCTTTCTTT. Its translation: CASSFVREGTEAFF.

J is TRBJ2-7 and V is TRBV28; 11 bases fit TRBD2. V lost 6 bases to trimming and J lost 2 bases; unmatched junction nucleotides: 6. The CDR3 has 15 residues. Germline V gene sequence: CDR1 MDHEN, CDR2 SYDVKM. The CDR3 loop is CASRGPLAGAYEQYF. The CDR3 DNA reads as TGTGCCAGCAGGGGCCCACTAGCGGGAGCCTACGAGCAGTACTTC.

The V gene is TRBV4-3, the J gene TRBJ1-5; D remains unclear. This CDR3 comprises 16 residues. Germline V gene sequence: CDR1 LGHNA, CDR2 YSLEER. Trimming removed 0 bases at V and 6 bases at J, with 15 bases between. This CDR3 reads CASSQDSTTGLQPQHF. The CDR3 coding sequence is TGCGCCAGCAGCCAAGATTCAACTACGGGTCTTCAGCCCCAGCATTTT.

This clone was counted once. The gene calls are TRBV27 and TRBJ1-2; possibly TRBD1 for D (6 bases). The germline V gene encodes CDR1 MNHEY and CDR2 SMNVEV (reference sequence). The CDR3 runs 13 residues. V lost 10 bases to trimming and J lost 7 bases, with 19 bases between them. CDR3 in DNA: TGTGCCACCAGATTCCTACAGGGCTCTGGCTACACCTTC. Translation gives CATRFLQGSGYTF.

This chain uses TRBV7-9 with TRBJ2-2; TRBD2 agrees at 7 bases. Germline CDR1 and CDR2: SEHNR and FQNEAQ (reference sequence). V lost 1 base to trimming and J lost 6 bases; unmatched junction nucleotides: 5. CDR3 length equals 15 residues. The CDR3 bases are TGTGCCAGCAGCTTAGGCGGGAGTGGAGCCGGGGAGCTGTTTTTT. Translating gives CASSLGGSGAGELFF.

The chain joins TRBV7-8 to TRBJ2-2; weak D call: TRBD1 (5 bases). The CDR3 contains 18 residues. Per the germline V gene, CDR1 is SGHVS and CDR2 is FQNEAQ. With 5 bases removed from V and 3 bases from J, the gap between germline ends came to 22 bases. CDR3 nucleotide sequence: TGTGCCAGCAGCCTCCGATTTTGGGGCGTCTCGGACACCGGGGAGCTGTTTTTT. It is translated as CASSLRFWGVSDTGELFF.

The chain is built from TRBV4-2 and TRBJ2-5; possibly TRBD2 for D (6 bases). Per germline, CDR1 LGHNA and CDR2 YNFKEQ. This CDR3 has 17 amino acids. Trimming took 4 bases from V and 1 from J, leaving 19 bases between them. The CDR3 DNA is TGTGCCAGCAGCCGAAGTAGCGGTAGCGGACCCCAAGAGACCCAGTACTTC. This codes for CASSRSSGSGPQETQYF.

The CDR3 DNA reads as TGTGCCAGCATTAACTCGGACGGGGGGCAACTGTTTTTT. Protein sequence: CASINSDGGQLFF. V gene TRBV28 combines with J gene TRBJ1-4; weak D call: TRBD1 (6 bases). The CDR3 is made up of 13 amino acids. The germline V gene encodes CDR1 MDHEN and CDR2 SYDVKM. Trimming took off 7 bases at V and 12 bases at J, with 18 bases between the two ends.

Here the CDR3 DNA reads TGTGCCAGCAGCCCCCAGGGGGTGAGCCCCAATGGCTACACCTTC. Translated, it gives CASSPQGVSPNGYTF. The chain has TRBV9 and TRBJ1-2; 7 bases line up with TRBD1. CDR1 and CDR2 from the germline V gene are SGDLS and YYNGEE. The trim removed 4 bases at V and 6 bases at J, leaving 12 bases unmatched. CDR3 length: 15 residues.

The V call is TRBV7-9, the J call TRBJ2-1; D gene uncertain. The V end lost 6 bases, the J end lost 0 bases, and 9 bases lay between the germline ends. The CDR3 has 14 residues. Germline lookup yields CDR1 SEHNR and CDR2 FQNEAQ (reference sequence). The CDR3 bases are TGTGCCAGCAGTCAAAGCCCCTCCTACAATGAGCAGTTCTTC. This sequence encodes CASSQSPSYNEQFF.

The CDR3 nucleotides read TGTGCCAGCAGTTTATTTGCGGGCTCTCCGGGGACTGAAGCTTTCTTT. Translation gives CASSLFAGSPGTEAFF. This rearrangement joins TRBV28 to TRBJ1-1; no reliable D call. Trimming cost V 1 base and J 5 bases, with 17 bases left between them. Germline V gives CDR1 MDHEN, CDR2 SYDVKM. The CDR3 is 16 amino acids.

This clone was recorded once. The chain links TRBV13 to TRBJ2-3; TRBD2 agrees at 9 bases. The V segment lost 5 bases and the J segment 0 bases; nucleotides outside the gene matches: 18. Germline V gene lookup returns CDR1 PRHDT and CDR2 FYEKMQ (reference sequence). The CDR3 runs to 20 residues. CDR3 DNA sequence: TGTGCCAGCAGCCTCCTGGGGAGCGGGGGGATTTCGGGAAGCACAGATACGCAGTATTTT. Translating it yields CASSLLGSGGISGSTDTQYF.

This clone was detected only a few times. Here the CDR3 DNA reads TGTGCCAGTAGTAGCTGGGACACAAGCTCTGGAAACACCATATATTTT. It translates to CASSSWDTSSGNTIYF. V usage is TRBV19 and J usage is TRBJ1-3; D is possibly TRBD1 (6 bases). Germline V lookup: CDR1 LNHDA, CDR2 SQIVND (reference sequence). The CDR3 sequence is 16 residues long. V lost 4 bases and J 0 bases, leaving 13 bases between the germline ends.

In DNA, the CDR3 is TGTGCCAGCAGTCAAGGACAGGGGGCTAACTATGGCTACACCTTC. This translates into CASSQGQGANYGYTF. This sequence joins TRBV6-5 and TRBJ1-2, with 10 bases matching TRBD1. The CDR3 consists of 15 residues. Germline lookup yields CDR1 MNHEY and CDR2 SVGAGI. With 5 bases clipped from V and 0 bases from J, the junction kept 3 bases outside the gene matches.

This clone has more than one count but fewer than ten. The chain combines TRBV4-1 with TRBJ1-5; 9 nucleotides align to TRBD1. CDR1 MGHRA and CDR2 YSYEKL come from the germline V gene. The CDR3 length is 15 residues. Germline trimming cut 4 bases from V and 11 bases from J; bases unmatched to any gene: 12. The CDR3 sequence: CASSRGTGRLGAQHF. The CDR3 DNA reads as TGCGCCAGCAGCCGAGGGACAGGGCGCCTTGGGGCCCAGCATTTT.

The chain carries TRBV4-2 and TRBJ2-2; TRBD2 matches at 10 bases. CDR1 and CDR2 (germline): LGHNA, YNFKEQ. Trimming cost V 1 base and J 2 bases; bases outside gene matches: 16. CDR3 length equals 21 residues. In DNA form, the CDR3 reads TGTGCCAGCAGCCAAGTTTTCTTCGGAGCGGGAGGGCCGATAAACACCGGGGAGCTGTTTTTT. This encodes CASSQVFFGAGGPINTGELFF.

This chain uses TRBV7-6 with TRBJ1-4; 8 bases fit TRBD1. The germline CDR1 and CDR2 sequences are SGHVS and FNYEAQ. This CDR3 region has 16 residues. With 4 bases clipped from V and 0 bases from J, the junction kept 4 bases outside the gene matches. The CDR3 DNA sequence: TGTGCCAGCAGCTATGACAGGGGCGCAACTAATGAAAAACTGTTTTTT. Translation gives CASSYDRGATNEKLFF.